Following are 27 T cell receptor beta chains from one sample sequenced in a study of control samples from healthy donors and cancer patients. The assay was immunoSEQ multiplex PCR, and TCRdb's table has in-frame clones only and misses some. The repertoire holds some 150,000 clones, with roughly 90% as singletons. Source material: blood. These receptors originate from a man aged 25 to 45 in good health.

CDR3 amino acids: CASSGGQGTNEKLFF. The CDR3, as DNA: TGCGCCAGCAGCGGAGGACAGGGTACTAATGAAAAACTGTTTTTT. This chain links TRBV5-1 with TRBJ1-4; 8 bases map to TRBD1. The germline CDR1 and CDR2 sequences are SGHRS and YFSETQ. The length of the CDR3 is 15 residues. V dropped 4 bases and J dropped 2; count of bases not matched to a gene: 4.

The V call is TRBV14, the J call TRBJ2-2; D is undetermined. The CDR3 length is 15 residues. Germline CDR1 reads SGHDN; CDR2 reads FVKESK. Trimming left V 3 bases short and J 5 bases short, with 13 bases between. The CDR3 region has the DNA TGTGCCAGCAGCCAGCAGGCTAGTCGGACCGGGGAGCTGTTTTTT. It yields the protein CASSQQASRTGELFF.

The V and J genes are TRBV6-2 or TRBV6-3 and TRBJ2-3; 7 bases line up with TRBD2. The CDR3 is 16 residues long. CDR1 and CDR2 from the germline V gene are MNHEY and SVGEGT. V lost 2 bases and J lost 1; bases outside the gene matches: 6. The CDR3 protein is CASSYPTSPGTDTQYF. In DNA form, the CDR3 reads TGTGCCAGCAGTTACCCGACTAGCCCAGGCACAGATACGCAGTATTTT.

This clone showed up just once. The rearrangement uses TRBV19 and TRBJ1-1; D is unclear. Germline CDR1 is LNHDA and CDR2 is SQIVND (reference sequence). The V and J ends lost 1 base and 2 bases respectively, with 5 bases between them. This CDR3 is 13 amino acids long. In DNA, the CDR3 is TGTGCCAGTAGTATAGCTCCCAACACTGAAGCTTTCTTT. This gives the protein CASSIAPNTEAFF.

This chain links TRBV29-1 with TRBJ2-5, with 10 bases identical to TRBD1. In germline, CDR1 is SQVTM, CDR2 ANQGSEA. The CDR3 is made up of 14 amino acids. The J segment lost 5 bases and the V segment lost 6 bases, leaving 9 bases of the junction unmatched. CDR3 nucleotides: TGCAGCGTCGACCGGACAGGGGGGATTGAGACCCAGTACTTC. Translating gives CSVDRTGGIETQYF.

The J gene is TRBJ2-2, the V gene TRBV25-1, with a weak D call TRBD1 (6 bases). The CDR3 runs to 13 residues. V was trimmed by 11 bases and J by 7 bases, leaving 17 bases between them. Germline assignment: CDR1 MGHDK and CDR2 SYGVNS. The CDR3 spells CAGRQADLGELFF. The CDR3 coding sequence is TGTGCCGGGAGACAGGCGGACCTCGGGGAGCTGTTTTTT.

The genes are TRBV9 and TRBJ2-2; 9 bases are a match to TRBD1. The CDR3 spans 15 residues. The trim removed 4 bases at V and 8 bases at J, leaving 9 bases unmatched. The germline CDR1 and CDR2 sequences are SGDLS and YYNGEE. The DNA of the CDR3 is TGTGCCAGCAGCCCAAATTCACAGGGGGCGGGGGAGCTGTTTTTT. Residues: CASSPNSQGAGELFF.

V and J are TRBV6-5 and TRBJ2-1; perhaps TRBD1 as D (5 bases). Germline lookup yields CDR1 MNHEY and CDR2 SVGAGI. The CDR3 spans 12 residues. V lost 6 bases to trimming and J lost 6 bases, with 9 bases between them. CDR3 sequence reads: CASRNRINEQFF. In DNA, the CDR3 is TGTGCCAGCAGAAACAGGATCAATGAGCAGTTCTTC.

The chain combines TRBV7-6 with TRBJ2-1, with TRBD1 matching 8 bases. V gave up 5 bases and J gave up 6 bases; unmatched junction bases: 18. Germline CDR1 reads SGHVS; CDR2 reads FNYEAQ. This CDR3 region has 18 residues. CDR3 loop: CASSGGQVPRTEINEQFF. The CDR3 DNA is TGTGCCAGCAGCGGGGGACAGGTCCCCCGTACGGAGATCAATGAGCAGTTCTTC.

The CDR3 bases are TGCGCCAGCAGCCCTGAAGGGAACGGATTTGAAGCTTTCTTT. Translation gives CASSPEGNGFEAFF. The chain has TRBV4-1 and TRBJ1-1; unclear D gene. Germline V lookup: CDR1 MGHRA, CDR2 YSYEKL. CDR3 size: 14 residues. V was trimmed by 4 bases and J by 7 bases, leaving 16 bases between them.

The J gene is TRBJ2-7, the V gene TRBV6-2 or TRBV6-3; 8 nucleotides agree with TRBD1. The CDR3 has 16 amino acids. Trimming at V came to 6 bases and at J to 5 bases, leaving 15 bases not matched to a gene. Germline CDR1 MNHEY, CDR2 SVGEGT. The DNA of the CDR3 is TGTGCCAGCAGCTCCGCCGGGACAGGTATTCCCCACGAGCAGTACTTC. Its protein product is CASSSAGTGIPHEQYF.

CDR3 in DNA: TGCGCCAGCAGCTTGCAGGACGGCAATGAGCAGTTCTTC. This translates into CASSLQDGNEQFF. V is TRBV5-1 and J is TRBJ2-1; D ambiguous. The germline gives CDR1 SGHRS, CDR2 YFSETQ. The V gene lost 1 base and the J gene lost 6 bases, with 8 bases spanning the gap. The CDR3 consists of 13 residues.

The CDR3 here is CASSPSPGRETQYF. The CDR3 DNA reads TGTGCCAGCAGCCCCTCCCCCGGGCGGGAGACCCAGTACTTC. The chain combines TRBV7-9 with TRBJ2-5; D call uncertain. Germline V gene lookup returns CDR1 SEHNR and CDR2 FQNEAQ (reference sequence). The CDR3 consists of 14 residues. V was clipped by 5 bases and J by 5 bases, with 15 bases between them.

The genes are TRBV18 and TRBJ2-7; D remains unclear. CDR1 KGHSH and CDR2 LQKENI come from the germline V gene. There are 17 residues in the CDR3. The V gene lost 1 base and the J gene lost 2 bases, with 18 bases spanning the gap. The CDR3 reads CASSPLGWSDNTYEQYF. CDR3 bases: TGTGCCAGCTCACCACTAGGGTGGTCGGATAACACCTACGAGCAGTACTTC.

CDR3 amino acids: CASSLERGAPNSNQPQHF. The CDR3 DNA reads as TGTGCCAGCAGCTTAGAAAGGGGAGCACCCAATAGCAATCAGCCCCAGCATTTT. The gene calls are TRBV7-2 and TRBJ1-5; the D gene is possibly TRBD1 (5 bases). The ends were cut back, 1 base at V and 0 bases at J, with 16 bases in the middle. The V gene's germline CDR1 is SGHTA and CDR2 FQGNSA. This CDR3 comprises 18 residues.

The chain uses TRBV6-5 and TRBJ2-2, with 9 bases lining up with TRBD1. The CDR3 has 15 amino acids. Unmatched junction bases numbered 2, after V lost 2 bases and J lost 4 bases. Looked up from germline, CDR1 is MNHEY and CDR2 is SVGAGI. The CDR3 reads CASSYAGQGTGELFF. The DNA for the CDR3 is TGTGCCAGCAGTTACGCGGGACAGGGCACCGGGGAGCTGTTTTTT.

The chain employs TRBV25-1 and TRBJ2-3; the match to TRBD1 covers 9 bases. CDR1 is MGHDK, CDR2 SYGVNS, per germline. This CDR3 is built from 16 residues. The V segment lost 5 bases and the J segment 6 bases; nucleotides outside the gene matches: 12. CDR3 nucleotides: TGTGCCAGCAGTAACCCCGGGACAGGGATGTCGGATACGCAGTATTTT. This codes for CASSNPGTGMSDTQYF.

The rearrangement uses TRBV7-2 and TRBJ1-1; no reliable D call. The length of the CDR3 is 13 residues. Germline values: CDR1 SGHTA, CDR2 FQGNSA. Trimming stripped 5 bases from V and 7 bases from J, with 14 bases between. The CDR3 sequence: CASSIGLMNEAFF. CDR3 DNA: TGTGCCAGCAGCATAGGACTGATGAATGAAGCTTTCTTT.

V gene TRBV6-5 combines with J gene TRBJ1-4, with 7 bases aligning to TRBD1. Germline CDR1 is MNHEY and CDR2 is SVGAGI. The CDR3 covers 15 residues. V dropped 6 bases and J dropped 7; count of bases not matched to a gene: 11. The CDR3 loop is CASSTRTGDREKLFF. As DNA, the CDR3 is TGTGCCAGCAGCACCCGGACAGGAGACCGTGAAAAACTGTTTTTT.

This rearrangement joins TRBV5-1 to TRBJ2-2; TRBD1 or TRBD2 may be the D gene (5 bases each). Germline loops: CDR1 SGHRS, CDR2 YFSETQ. Trimming left V 3 bases short and J 7 bases short, with 16 bases between. This CDR3 region has 15 residues. The CDR3 nucleotides are TGCGCCAGCAGCTCGACCGGGACCCAAAACGGGGAGCTGTTTTTT. As protein: CASSSTGTQNGELFF.

The chain uses TRBV11-2 and TRBJ2-3, with D uncertain. The CDR3 is 13 residues long. The V and J ends lost 0 bases and 3 bases respectively, with 4 bases between them. CDR1 and CDR2 (germline): SGHAT, FQNNGV. CDR3 amino acids: CASSLDRTDTQYF. CDR3 coding DNA: TGTGCCAGCAGCTTAGATCGAACAGATACGCAGTATTTT.

The chain uses TRBV10-3 and TRBJ1-4, with 8 bases that match TRBD1. This CDR3 is built from 14 residues. CDR1 and CDR2 (germline): ENHRY, SYGVKD. Unmatched junction bases numbered 4, after V lost 8 bases and J lost 2 bases. The CDR3 nucleotides read TGTGCCATCGGACAGGGATCTACTAATGAAAAACTGTTTTTT. Its translation: CAIGQGSTNEKLFF.

The chain recombines TRBV4-1 with TRBJ1-2; TRBD1 agrees at 9 bases. V dropped 4 bases and J dropped 3; count of bases not matched to a gene: 12. This CDR3 spans 17 amino acids. Germline CDR1 is MGHRA and CDR2 is YSYEKL. Here the CDR3 reads CASSRPLGTGRDYGYTF. The CDR3 nucleotides are TGCGCCAGCAGCCGACCCCTAGGGACAGGGAGGGACTATGGCTACACCTTC.

The rearrangement joins TRBV6-1 to TRBJ2-5; D may be TRBD1 (6 bases). Germline lookup yields CDR1 MNHNS and CDR2 SASEGT. CDR3 length equals 15 residues. Trimming cost V 2 bases and J 5 bases, with 15 bases left between them. CDR3 loop: CASSELQGVVETQYF. The CDR3 DNA reads TGTGCCAGCAGTGAACTACAGGGAGTAGTGGAGACCCAGTACTTC.

This clone was counted a few times. The sample carries other DNA sequences with the same CDR3. DNA for the CDR3: TGTGCCAGCAGCCCGGGACAGGGACCCTCTGGAAACACCATATATTTT. As protein: CASSPGQGPSGNTIYF. The chain carries TRBV9 and TRBJ1-3, with TRBD1 matching over 9 bases. The germline V gene encodes CDR1 SGDLS and CDR2 YYNGEE. This CDR3 contains 16 residues. The V gene end was trimmed by 4 bases and the J gene end by 0 bases; junction bases not matched to a gene: 5.

The table lists this clone with a count of one. The rearrangement joins TRBV29-1 to TRBJ2-1; 12 bases match TRBD2. In germline, CDR1 is SQVTM, CDR2 ANQGSEA. V trimming: 7 bases; J trimming: 3 bases; junction bases outside the gene matches: 1. The CDR3 consists of 13 residues. DNA of the CDR3: TGCAGCGAGACTAGCGGGGGCTACAATGAGCAGTTCTTC. Protein: CSETSGGYNEQFF.

The chain combines TRBV11-1 with TRBJ1-2; no firm D call. Trimming took off 6 bases at V and 0 bases at J, with 11 bases between the two ends. Germline CDR1 reads SGHAT; CDR2 reads FQDESV (reference sequence). This CDR3 is built from 14 residues. The CDR3 DNA reads as TGTGCCAGCAGTTTCGGGAGCTCTAACTATGGCTACACCTTC. It specifies CASSFGSSNYGYTF.